These 19 T cell receptor beta chains share one sample of origin, sequenced in a study of blood T cell repertoires in COVID-19. Using immunoSEQ multiplex PCR, the repertoire was profiled, and TCRdb retains in-frame clones only, with some absent. Among some 100,000 clones listed, 85% to 90% were seen once. Sequencing was performed on peripheral blood. Receptors originate from an elderly woman with active COVID-19.

The chain uses TRBV10-3 and TRBJ2-7; D gene unclear. The CDR3 sequence is 15 residues long. Trimming stripped 6 bases from V and 1 base from J, with 16 bases between. Germline-derived CDR1 and CDR2 are ENHRY and SYGVKD. The DNA for the CDR3 is TGTGCCATCAGCTCCTCCCGGGTTTTATCCTACGAGCAGTACTTC. Its translation: CAISSSRVLSYEQYF.

The rearrangement links TRBV7-2 to TRBJ2-5, with 11 bases identical to TRBD2. Germline-derived CDR1 and CDR2 are SGHTA and FQGNSA. The length of the CDR3 is 14 residues. J was trimmed by 5 bases and V by 1 base; bases with no gene match: 0. The CDR3 loop reads CASSLGTSGETQYF. The CDR3 DNA follows: TGTGCCAGCAGCTTAGGGACTAGCGGGGAGACCCAGTACTTC.

This chain uses TRBV11-3 with TRBJ2-5; perhaps TRBD1 as D (6 bases). V lost 4 bases and J 2 bases, leaving 8 bases between the germline ends. Per the germline V gene, CDR1 is SGHNT and CDR2 is YENEEA. The CDR3 has 13 amino acids. The CDR3 nucleotides read TGTGCCAGCAGCTACGGACAGCAAGAGACCCAGTACTTC. Translated: CASSYGQQETQYF.

This chain links TRBV21-1 with TRBJ2-7; the table names TRBD2, a call not compared with the DNA. TRBV21-1 is given as a pseudogene. This CDR3 spans 13 amino acids. The CDR3 nucleotides read TGTGCCAGCAGCAAAACAAGAACATGCGGACAGTACTTC. Translated, it gives CASSKTRTCGQYF.

The chain joins TRBV27 to TRBJ1-2; 9 nucleotides align to TRBD1. The germline V gene has CDR1 MNHEY and CDR2 SMNVEV (reference sequence). CDR3 length: 14 amino acids. V was pared by 6 bases and J by 5 bases, with 7 bases of the junction left unmatched. CDR3 bases: TGTGCCAGCAGCCCAGGGGGGACAGGGTATGGCTACACCTTC. This translates into CASSPGGTGYGYTF.

In DNA form, the CDR3 reads TGTGCCAGCAGCCTGGACAGATACAATGAGCAGTTCTTC. Its translation is CASSLDRYNEQFF. J is TRBJ2-1 and V is TRBV5-4; TRBD1 is a possible D gene (6 bases). CDR3 length: 13 amino acids. Between the trimmed V and J ends, which lost 4 bases and 4 bases, there was a span of 9 bases. The germline gives CDR1 SGHNT, CDR2 YYREEE (reference sequence).

This clone has just a few counts. The CDR3 nucleotides are TGTGCCAGCAGCCAGGCGGACTATGAGCAGTTCTTC. It translates to CASSQADYEQFF. This rearrangement joins TRBV3-1 (or the pseudogene TRBV3-2) to TRBJ2-1, with a possible D match to TRBD2 (5 bases). The germline V gene has CDR1 LGHDT and CDR2 YNNKEL (reference sequence). This CDR3 is built from 12 residues. V was trimmed by 3 bases and J by 8 bases, leaving 8 bases between them.

The chain links TRBV19 to TRBJ2-7; TRBD1 matches at 7 bases. Germline CDR1 and CDR2: LNHDA and SQIVND (reference sequence). CDR3 length equals 12 residues. V was clipped by 6 bases and J by 3 bases; unmatched bases: 2. CDR3 residues: CASRGQFYEQYF. The CDR3 DNA reads TGTGCCAGTAGGGGACAGTTCTACGAGCAGTACTTC. Together with reference TRBV19 and TRBJ2-7, the CDR3 gives the full variable domain: DGGITQSPKYLFRKEGQNVTLSCEQNLNHDAMYWYRQDPGQGLRLIYYSQIVNDFQKGDIAEGYSVSREKKESFPLTVTSAQKNPTAFYLCASRGQFYEQYFGPGTRLTVT.

This chain connects TRBV28 to TRBJ2-5; 8 nucleotides line up with TRBD2. Looked up from germline, CDR1 is MDHEN and CDR2 is SYDVKM. With V trimmed by 6 bases and J by 2 bases, 11 bases remained unmatched. CDR3 length: 16 residues. This CDR3 reads CASSYTSPGGQETQYF. CDR3 DNA sequence: TGTGCCAGCAGCTACACCTCCCCGGGAGGGCAAGAGACCCAGTACTTC.

This clone turned up a few times. This rearrangement joins TRBV30 to TRBJ2-3; TRBD1 matches at 12 bases. This CDR3 region has 17 residues. Germline V gene lookup returns CDR1 GTSNPN and CDR2 SVGIG (reference sequence). V lost 2 bases to trimming and J lost 5 bases; unmatched junction nucleotides: 11. This CDR3 reads CAWSLPAGTGGKDTQYF. The DNA for the CDR3 is TGTGCCTGGAGTTTACCCGCCGGGACAGGGGGCAAAGATACGCAGTATTTT.

The chain employs TRBV16 and TRBJ2-1, with 10 bases lining up with TRBD2. Trimming took 0 bases from V and 0 from J; bases not matched to a gene: 8. CDR1 and CDR2 from the germline V gene are KGHSY and FQNENV. This CDR3 contains 19 residues. CDR3 nucleotide sequence: TGTGCCAGCAGCCAATCTCCCCTAGCGGGAGCCCACTCCTACAATGAGCAGTTCTTC. The encoded protein is CASSQSPLAGAHSYNEQFF.

The chain joins TRBV5-6 to TRBJ1-1; D gene uncertain. The CDR3 totals 13 residues. CDR1 is SGHDT and CDR2 is YYEEEE in the germline V gene. V lost 2 bases, J lost 3 bases, and 8 bases lay in between. In DNA, the CDR3 is TGTGCCAGCAGCTTACAGCACTACACTGAAGCTTTCTTT. Its translation: CASSLQHYTEAFF.

The V call is TRBV19, the J call TRBJ1-4; possibly TRBD1 for D (6 bases). V lost 5 bases, J lost 5 bases, and 18 bases lay in between. CDR3 length equals 16 residues. CDR1 is LNHDA and CDR2 is SQIVND in the germline V gene (reference sequence). DNA for the CDR3: TGTGCCAGTAGTTTTGCCCGGGACACACCAAATGAAAAACTGTTTTTT. Translation gives CASSFARDTPNEKLFF.

V gene TRBV6-5 combines with J gene TRBJ2-1; 7 bases match TRBD2. The CDR3 is made up of 14 amino acids. Germline V gene sequence: CDR1 MNHEY, CDR2 SVGAGI. V lost 6 bases, J lost 7 bases, and 9 bases stayed unmatched. CDR3 in amino acids: CASRTGTKRNEQFF. CDR3 in DNA: TGTGCCAGCAGGACCGGGACTAAGAGGAATGAGCAGTTCTTC.

The chain employs TRBV19 and TRBJ2-5, with 15 positions matching TRBD2. V shed 5 bases and J 4 bases; nucleotides not matched to a gene: 11. There are 18 residues in the CDR3. CDR1 is LNHDA and CDR2 is SQIVND in the germline V gene (reference sequence). CDR3 nucleotides: TGTGCCAGTAGTTCCTGGACTAGCGGGAGGGCTTTCGGAGAGACCCAGTACTTC. As protein: CASSSWTSGRAFGETQYF.

The chain employs TRBV7-8 and TRBJ2-3, with TRBD2 identical over 10 bases. The CDR3 totals 16 residues. Looked up from germline, CDR1 is SGHVS and CDR2 is FQNEAQ. J gave up 6 bases and V 5 bases, and 11 bases lay outside the gene matches. CDR3 sequence (DNA): TGTGCCAGCAGCCTACTTACAGCGGGAGGGCCGGATACGCAGTATTTT. It is translated as CASSLLTAGGPDTQYF.

This sequence joins TRBV5-1 and TRBJ1-1; D may be TRBD1 (6 bases). From germline, CDR1 is SGHRS and CDR2 YFSETQ. Trimming pared 2 bases from V and 2 bases from J, leaving 13 bases between. The CDR3 extends over 15 amino acids. The CDR3 is CASSLRTEKNTEAFF. CDR3 nucleotide sequence: TGCGCCAGCAGCTTACGGACAGAAAAAAACACTGAAGCTTTCTTT.

This clone occurred a few times. The J gene is TRBJ1-6, the V gene TRBV7-9; the match to TRBD1 covers 8 bases. Trimming removed 2 bases from V and 8 bases from J; junction bases left unmatched: 11. Germline V gene sequence: CDR1 SEHNR, CDR2 FQNEAQ (reference sequence). The CDR3 is made up of 17 amino acids. CDR3 sequence reads: CASSLMVTRDRHSPLHF. CDR3 sequence (DNA): TGTGCCAGCAGCTTAATGGTAACCAGGGACAGGCATTCACCCCTCCACTTT.

The CDR3 nucleotides are TGTGCCAGCAGCCGAGGACAGGGGGGTGGCTACACCTTC. It specifies CASSRGQGGGYTF. The chain recombines TRBV7-2 with TRBJ1-2; 10 bases agree with TRBD1. This CDR3 contains 13 residues. V was clipped by 5 bases and J by 7 bases; unmatched bases: 4. In germline, CDR1 is SGHTA, CDR2 FQGNSA.